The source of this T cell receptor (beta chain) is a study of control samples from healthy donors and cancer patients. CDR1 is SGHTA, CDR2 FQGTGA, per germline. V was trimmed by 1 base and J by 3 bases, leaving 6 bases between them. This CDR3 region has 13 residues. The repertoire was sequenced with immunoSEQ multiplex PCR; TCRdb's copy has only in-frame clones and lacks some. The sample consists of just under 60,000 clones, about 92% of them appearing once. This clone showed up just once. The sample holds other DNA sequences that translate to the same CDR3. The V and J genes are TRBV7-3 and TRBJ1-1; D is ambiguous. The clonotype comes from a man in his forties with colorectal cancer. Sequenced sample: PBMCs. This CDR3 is CASSLNRDTEAFF. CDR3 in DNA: TGTGCCAGCAGCTTAAATCGGGACACTGAAGCTTTCTTT.